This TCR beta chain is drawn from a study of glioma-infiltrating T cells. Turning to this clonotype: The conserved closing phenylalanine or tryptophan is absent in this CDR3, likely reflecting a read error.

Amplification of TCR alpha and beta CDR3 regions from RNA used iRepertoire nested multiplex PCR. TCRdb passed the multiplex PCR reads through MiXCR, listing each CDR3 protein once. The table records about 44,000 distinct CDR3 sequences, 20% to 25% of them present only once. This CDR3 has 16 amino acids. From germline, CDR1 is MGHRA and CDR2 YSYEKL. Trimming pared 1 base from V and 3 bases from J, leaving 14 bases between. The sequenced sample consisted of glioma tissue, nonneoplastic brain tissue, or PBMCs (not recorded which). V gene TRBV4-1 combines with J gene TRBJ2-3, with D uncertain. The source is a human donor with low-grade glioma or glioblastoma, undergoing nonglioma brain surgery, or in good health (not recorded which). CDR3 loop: CASSQATQSRTDTQYS. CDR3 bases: TGCGCCAGCAGCCAAGCGACTCAATCTAGAACAGATACGCAGTATTCT.